This is a list of T cell receptor beta chains from one sample in a study of cytomegalovirus exposure and HLA in healthy donors. Clones were read by immunoSEQ multiplex PCR, and TCRdb kept only the in-frame ones, dropping some. The sample lists some 120,000 clones, around 79% seen once, with approximately 2.1% in the top ten. Sequenced material: PBMCs. These TCRs come from a woman aged 40 to 50 in good health and CMV-seropositive. CDR3s include the opening cysteine and the closing phenylalanine or tryptophan. A D gene is named only where the DNA matches it firmly. The size field is filled for only some rows; it gives once, few, many or a size class.

D,V,J,size,CDR3,DNA
NA,TRBV7-3,TRBJ2-7,NA,CASSLSVDSYEQYF,TGTGCCAGCAGCTTAAGTGTGGACAGCTACGAGCAGTACTTC
NA,TRBV19,TRBJ1-1,NA,CASSITGMNTEAFF,TGTGCCAGTAGTATTACAGGTATGAACACTGAAGCTTTCTTT
NA,TRBV5-4,TRBJ1-1,NA,CASSGGSNTRGKNTEAFF,TGTGCCAGCTCGGGGGGATCGAACACTCGGGGAAAGAACACTGAAGCTTTCTTT
NA,TRBV5-1,TRBJ2-5,NA,CASSNGVGLETQYF,TGCGCCAGCAGCAATGGAGTCGGTTTAGAGACCCAGTACTTC
TRBD1,TRBV18,TRBJ1-1,NA,CASSPLQAGGMNTEAFF,TGTGCCAGCTCACCGTTGCAGGCAGGGGGCATGAACACTGAAGCTTTCTTT
TRBD1,TRBV6-4,TRBJ1-1,NA,CASSDKDRGNTEAFF,TGTGCCAGCAGTGATAAGGACAGGGGGAACACTGAAGCTTTCTTT
NA,TRBV1,TRBJ2-7,NA,CTSSQDSQGAGPCFSYEQYF,TGCACCAGCAGCCAAGATTCCCAGGGGGCGGGACCTTGCTTCTCCTACGAGCAGTACTTC
TRBD1,TRBV29-1,TRBJ2-7,once,CSVGTSAGTGLYEQYF,TGCAGCGTCGGAACCTCGGCCGGGACAGGGCTATACGAGCAGTACTTC
NA,TRBV7-9,TRBJ1-1,NA,CASSPTSGIRAVGAFF,TGTGCCAGCAGCCCAACTAGCGGGATCCGGGCGGTGGGAGCTTTCTTT
TRBD1,TRBV5-5,TRBJ2-2,NA,CASSQDRSTGELFF,TGTGCCAGCAGCCAGGACAGGAGCACCGGGGAGCTGTTTTTT
NA,TRBV7-8,TRBJ1-4,NA,CASQNKGGAGEKLFF,TGTGCCAGCCAAAATAAGGGGGGGGCTGGTGAAAAACTGTTTTTT
TRBD1,TRBV28,TRBJ2-7,NA,CASSLAPGQGYEQYF,TGTGCCAGCAGTTTGGCACCGGGACAGGGGTACGAGCAGTACTTC
NA,TRBV29-1,TRBJ1-2,few,CSVERGTGYTF,TGCAGCGTTGAACGGGGTACTGGCTACACCTTC
NA,TRBV12-2,TRBJ2-1,NA,CASRLVELGAPISYNEQFF,TGTGCAAGTCGCTTAGTCGAGTTAGGGGCACCTATCTCCTACAATGAGCAGTTCTTC
TRBD2,TRBV15,TRBJ2-7,NA,CATSKASGAALYEQYF,TGTGCCACCAGCAAGGCCAGCGGGGCTGCTCTTTACGAGCAGTACTTC
TRBD2,TRBV7-9,TRBJ2-1,NA,CASSLSLAAYNEQFF,TGTGCCAGCAGCTTATCCCTAGCGGCATACAATGAGCAGTTCTTC